This TCR beta chain was recorded in a study of T cells in Graves' hyperthyroidism and ophthalmopathy. Overall study: Peripheral blood was obtained at initial diagnosis, preceding any treatment.

What was amplified from RNA transcripts were TCR beta CDR3 regions. Initially, a first-round RT-PCR of the TCR CDR3 employed the HTBI primer set. TCRdb fed the multiplex PCR reads into MiXCR, producing one record per CDR3 protein. In the table there are about 400,000 distinct CDR3 sequences, around 13% of which are singletons. This clonotype was seen many times. The germline V and J ends were trimmed by 7 bases and 3 bases, with 12 bases remaining between them. CDR3 length: 13 amino acids. The V gene is TRBV12-3 or TRBV12-4, the J gene TRBJ1-1, with a possible D match to TRBD1 (6 bases). The TCR comes from a woman aged 30 to 39 with Graves' ophthalmopathy. Input material: blood. CDR3: CASTPGQHTEAFF. The CDR3 DNA is TGTGCCAGCACCCCCGGACAGCACACTGAAGCTTTCTTT.